This passage covers 2 T cell receptor beta chains from one sample sequenced in a study of OX40 agonist ivuxolimab in advanced cancers. The method was immunoSEQ multiplex PCR; TCRdb's version includes in-frame clones alone and lacks a portion of them. The table lists 60,000 to 65,000 clones, approximately 84% of them singletons. Sequencing used CD4+ or CD8+ T cells sorted from blood, obtained in a trial of the OX40 agonist ivuxolimab. These receptor sequences come from an adult with an advanced solid tumor such as melanoma, head and neck, liver or kidney cancer.

This clone was seen more than once but under ten times. This sequence joins TRBV4-2 and TRBJ2-7; D is tentatively TRBD1 or TRBD2 (5 bases each). V was trimmed by 3 bases and J by 3 bases, leaving 12 bases between them. Germline lookup yields CDR1 LGHNA and CDR2 YNFKEQ. The CDR3 spans 14 residues. The CDR3 DNA follows: TGTGCCAGCAGCCAGTCGGGACCCTACTACGAGCAGTACTTC. It yields the protein CASSQSGPYYEQYF.

CDR3 loop: CASSDRQYEQYF. The CDR3 nucleotides are TGCGCCAGCAGCGACCGACAGTACGAGCAGTACTTC. The chain uses TRBV5-1 and TRBJ2-7, with D possibly TRBD1 on 5 matching bases. The germline gives CDR1 SGHRS, CDR2 YFSETQ. The CDR3 is 12 amino acids. V lost 4 bases and J 4 bases, leaving 9 bases between the germline ends.